The 16 T cell receptor beta chains listed next were all sequenced from one sample in a study of T cells in Graves' hyperthyroidism and ophthalmopathy. RNA transcripts were the template for amplifying TCR beta CDR3 regions. HTBI primers drove first-round RT-PCR of the TCR CDR3. TCRdb analysed the multiplex PCR reads with MiXCR anew, one entry per CDR3 protein. The sample records approximately 610,000 distinct CDR3 sequences, 14% to 15% being singletons. Sequencing was performed on blood. The receptors were gathered from a woman aged 40-49 years with Graves' ophthalmopathy.

This clonotype was counted only a few times. V is TRBV28 and J is TRBJ1-5; tentative D call: TRBD1 (6 bases). The CDR3 sequence is 17 residues long. Per germline, CDR1 MDHEN and CDR2 SYDVKM. V shed 7 bases and J shed 5 bases, with 24 bases lying between them. DNA of the CDR3: TGTGCCAGCACTACCTCGGGGGCCGCGGGTTTTGATCAGCCCCAGCATTTT. Protein product: CASTTSGAAGFDQPQHF.

This clonotype was seen only a few times. The DNA for the CDR3 is TGTGCCAGCAGCATCGGACGCCATATGGAGCAGTACTTC. The encoded protein is CASSIGRHMEQYF. The chain is built from TRBV2 and TRBJ2-7; D is unresolved. The germline V gene encodes CDR1 SNHLY and CDR2 FYNNEI. The CDR3 runs to 13 residues. V shed 6 bases and J shed 7 bases, with 16 bases lying between them.

This clonotype was observed many times. The rearrangement uses TRBV15 and TRBJ1-1, with D uncertain. With 1 base removed from V and 5 bases from J, the gap between germline ends came to 17 bases. CDR3 length: 16 residues. Germline CDR1 LNHNV, CDR2 YYDKDF (reference sequence). The CDR3 sequence: CATSRGVGRSGTEAFF. Written as DNA, the CDR3 is TGTGCCACCAGCAGAGGAGTAGGGCGGTCTGGGACTGAAGCTTTCTTT. Based on the CDR3 plus reference TRBV15 and TRBJ1-1, the full variable domain is DAMVIQNPRYQVTQFGKPVTLSCSQTLNHNVMYWYQQKSSQAPKLLFHYYDKDFNNEADTPDNFQSRRPNTSFCFLDIRSPGLGDTAMYLCATSRGVGRSGTEAFFGQGTRLTVV.

As DNA, the CDR3 is TGTGCCAGCAGTTACGACGGGGAACGGTACTTC. It codes for CASSYDGERYF. The chain uses TRBV6-2 or TRBV6-3 and TRBJ2-7, with TRBD2 as a possible D gene (5 bases). Trimming removed 2 bases from V and 12 bases from J, with 11 bases in between. The CDR3 length is 11 residues. CDR1 MNHEY and CDR2 SVGEGT come from the germline V gene.

This clonotype was observed once. The chain links TRBV28 to TRBJ2-7; D is perhaps TRBD1 or TRBD2 (5 bases each). The germline V and J ends were trimmed by 2 bases and 5 bases, with 22 bases remaining between them. The CDR3 covers 17 residues. The germline V gene has CDR1 MDHEN and CDR2 SYDVKM. Written as DNA, the CDR3 is TGTGCCAGCAGTTTACTATGGAGGACCGGGGCCGCGGACGAGCAGTACTTC. Residues: CASSLLWRTGAADEQYF.

This clonotype appeared many times. V and J are TRBV5-1 and TRBJ2-5; D is undetermined. V was clipped by 0 bases and J by 3 bases, with 3 bases between them. In germline, CDR1 is SGHRS, CDR2 YFSETQ. This CDR3 is 12 amino acids long. The CDR3 sequence is CASSLEKETQYF. As DNA, the CDR3 is TGCGCCAGCAGCTTGGAGAAAGAGACCCAGTACTTC.

This clonotype was seen many times. This chain joins TRBV28 and TRBJ1-1, with D uncertain. The CDR3 runs 11 residues. Per the germline V gene, CDR1 is MDHEN and CDR2 is SYDVKM. V gave up 5 bases and J gave up 11 bases, with 12 bases separating them. CDR3 sequence reads: CASSKTTSAFF. DNA of the CDR3: TGTGCCAGCAGTAAAACCACGTCGGCTTTCTTT.

This clonotype was seen many times. The chain is built from TRBV20-1 and TRBJ1-1, with 9 bases fitting TRBD1. V lost 8 bases, J lost 1 base, and 2 bases stayed unmatched. CDR3 size: 12 residues. Germline V gene sequence: CDR1 DFQATT, CDR2 SNEGSKA (reference sequence). This chain's CDR3 is CSTGQGNTEAFF. The CDR3 DNA is TGCAGTACGGGACAGGGGAACACTGAAGCTTTCTTT.

This clonotype was counted many times. The chain has TRBV7-9 and TRBJ1-2; 7 nucleotides agree with TRBD1. The V and J ends lost 2 bases and 6 bases, in that order; junction bases with no gene match: 3. CDR3 length equals 13 residues. Germline V gives CDR1 SEHNR, CDR2 FQNEAQ (reference sequence). The CDR3 spells CASSLTTGNGYTF. CDR3 coding DNA: TGTGCCAGCAGCTTAACGACAGGGAATGGCTACACCTTC.

V and J are TRBV5-1 and TRBJ2-4; D possibly corresponds to TRBD1 (5 bases). V was cut by 4 bases and J by 2 bases, with 25 bases left in between. The length of the CDR3 is 19 residues. The germline CDR1 and CDR2 sequences are SGHRS and YFSETQ. CDR3 residues: CASSPAQGSSSLTKNIQYF. The CDR3 region has the DNA TGCGCCAGCAGCCCCGCCCAGGGAAGCTCAAGTTTAACCAAAAACATTCAGTACTTC.

In this sample, this clonotype turned up once. The genes are TRBV28 and TRBJ2-7; 7 nucleotides match TRBD2. This CDR3 is built from 15 residues. Germline V gene data show CDR1 as MDHEN and CDR2 as SYDVKM. J lost 2 bases, V lost 2 bases, and 6 bases had no gene match. The CDR3 nucleotides are TGTGCCAGCAGTTTAAATAAGGGACTAACCTACGAGCAGTACTTC. This translates into CASSLNKGLTYEQYF.

This clonotype was detected ten times or more. This chain uses TRBV10-3 with TRBJ1-2; no reliable D call. Trimming cost V 6 bases and J 5 bases, with 10 bases left between them. The CDR3 has 12 amino acids. The germline V gene has CDR1 ENHRY and CDR2 SYGVKD. CDR3 loop: CAISPPGYGYTF. In nucleotides, the CDR3 is TGTGCCATCAGCCCCCCGGGGTATGGCTACACCTTC.

This clonotype was counted once. The rearrangement uses TRBV11-2 and TRBJ2-7, with D possibly being TRBD1 (6 bases). Per the germline V gene, CDR1 is SGHAT and CDR2 is FQNNGV. Trimming pared 2 bases from V and 3 bases from J, leaving 14 bases between. The CDR3 is 15 amino acids. The CDR3 protein is CASSLPTQGIYEQYF. The CDR3 DNA sequence: TGTGCCAGCAGCTTACCTACACAGGGTATCTACGAGCAGTACTTC.

In this sample, this clonotype turned up many times. This chain links TRBV19 with TRBJ2-7; 9 positions match TRBD1. The CDR3 is 16 residues long. Germline V gene sequence: CDR1 LNHDA, CDR2 SQIVND (reference sequence). V dropped 1 base and J dropped 0; count of bases not matched to a gene: 4. The CDR3 nucleotides read TGTGCCAGTAGTATAGGCACGGGACAGGGCTCCTACGAGCAGTACTTC. Residues: CASSIGTGQGSYEQYF. The full variable domain, in which reference TRBV19 and TRBJ2-7 provide the parts outside the CDR3, is DGGITQSPKYLFRKEGQNVTLSCEQNLNHDAMYWYRQDPGQGLRLIYYSQIVNDFQKGDIAEGYSVSREKKESFPLTVTSAQKNPTAFYLCASSIGTGQGSYEQYFGPGTRLTVT.

Many counts were recorded for this clonotype. V is TRBV28 and J is TRBJ1-2, with D tentatively TRBD1 (6 bases). The CDR3 covers 12 residues. V lost 8 bases and J lost 6, with 13 bases in between. Germline CDR1 and CDR2: MDHEN and SYDVKM. The CDR3 coding sequence is TGTGCCAGCCGATCAGGGGACGATGGCTACACCTTC. Its translation: CASRSGDDGYTF.

The V call is TRBV4-1, the J call TRBJ2-7, with D perhaps matching TRBD1 (5 bases). CDR3 length equals 16 residues. V lost 0 bases to trimming and J lost 5 bases, with 17 bases between them. CDR1 MGHRA and CDR2 YSYEKL come from the germline V gene. The CDR3 sequence: CASSQDYPGIMDEQYF. The DNA for the CDR3 is TGCGCCAGCAGCCAAGATTACCCAGGGATTATGGACGAGCAGTACTTC.